This TCR beta chain stems from a study of blood T cell repertoires in COVID-19. The table came from immunoSEQ multiplex PCR; TCRdb's copy has only in-frame clones and leaves some out. The data hold 230,000 or so clones, with 87% observed a single time. A remark on this clone: This sample also contains other DNA sequences that code for the same CDR3.

Trimming cost V 4 bases and J 2 bases, with 6 bases left between them. The germline CDR1 and CDR2 sequences are SGHTA and FQGNSA. The CDR3 sequence is 13 residues long. This TCR was sampled from a man aged 35-49 years with active or convalescent COVID-19. J is TRBJ1-5 and V is TRBV7-2; D is unresolved. What was sequenced was peripheral blood. The chain's CDR3 is CASSSQGNQPQHF. For the CDR3, the DNA is TGTGCCAGCAGCTCTCAGGGCAATCAGCCCCAGCATTTT.